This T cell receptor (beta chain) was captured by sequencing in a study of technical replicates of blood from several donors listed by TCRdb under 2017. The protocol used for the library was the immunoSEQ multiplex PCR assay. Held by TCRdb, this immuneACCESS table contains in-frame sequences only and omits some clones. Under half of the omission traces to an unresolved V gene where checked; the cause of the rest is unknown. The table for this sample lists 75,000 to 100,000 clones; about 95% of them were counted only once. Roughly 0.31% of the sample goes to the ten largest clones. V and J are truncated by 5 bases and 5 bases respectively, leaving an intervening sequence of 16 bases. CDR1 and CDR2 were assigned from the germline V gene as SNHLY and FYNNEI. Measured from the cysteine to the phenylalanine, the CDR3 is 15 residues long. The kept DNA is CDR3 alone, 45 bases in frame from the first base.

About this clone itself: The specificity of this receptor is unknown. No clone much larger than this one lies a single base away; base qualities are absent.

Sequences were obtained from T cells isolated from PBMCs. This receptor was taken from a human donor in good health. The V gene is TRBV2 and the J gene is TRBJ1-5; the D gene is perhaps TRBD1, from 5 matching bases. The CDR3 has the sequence CASSSTGSLYQPQHF. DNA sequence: TGTGCCAGCAGTTCCACAGGCTCCTTATATCAGCCCCAGCATTTT.